These T cell receptor beta chains were read from a single sample in a study of CD8+CD57+ T cells in acquired aplastic anemia. TCRdb used MiXCR to reprocess the reads, holding one entry per CDR3 protein. The sample has fewer than 150,000 distinct CDR3 sequences, 48% seen once. What was sequenced was sorted CD4+, CD8+, or CD8+CD57+ T cells (not recorded which) from PBMCs. These receptors were collected from a human donor in good health, serving as a control. Both conserved end residues are part of each CDR3. D genes are given only for firm matches. A row's size may be missing; if present it is once, few, many or a size class.

clone_size: many
j_call: TRBJ2-3
cdr3_length: 15
d_call: NA
v_call: TRBV7-2
cdr3_aa: CASSSEDYSTDTQYF
cdr3_nt: TGTGCCAGCAGCTCTGAGGACTATAGCACAGATACGCAGTATTTT

clone_size: NA
j_call: TRBJ2-1
cdr3_length: 11
d_call: NA
v_call: TRBV30
cdr3_aa: CAWSVTNEQFF
cdr3_nt: TGCGCCTGGAGTGTAACCAATGAGCAGTTCTTC

clone_size: NA
j_call: TRBJ2-5
cdr3_length: 15
d_call: TRBD2
v_call: TRBV2
cdr3_aa: CASSSGTSDGETQYF
cdr3_nt: TGTGCCAGCAGTTCAGGGACTAGCGATGGGGAGACCCAGTACTTC

clone_size: few
j_call: TRBJ1-2
cdr3_length: 13
d_call: NA
v_call: TRBV24-1
cdr3_aa: CATSDLVSDGYTF
cdr3_nt: TGTGCCACCAGTGATTTGGTGTCGGATGGCTACACCTTC

clone_size: NA
j_call: TRBJ2-3
cdr3_length: 15
d_call: NA
v_call: TRBV20-1
cdr3_aa: CSARGTARFTDTQYF
cdr3_nt: TGCAGTGCTAGAGGGACAGCACGCTTCACAGATACGCAGTATTTT

clone_size: many
j_call: TRBJ1-3
cdr3_length: 17
d_call: TRBD1
v_call: TRBV6-1
cdr3_aa: CASSRAPLQGPGNTIYF
cdr3_nt: TGTGCCAGCAGTCGGGCCCCCCTACAGGGGCCTGGAAACACCATATATTTT

clone_size: NA
j_call: TRBJ1-2
cdr3_length: 15
d_call: TRBD1
v_call: TRBV7-9
cdr3_aa: CASSLARGTGHGYTF
cdr3_nt: TGTGCCAGCAGCTTAGCGCGGGGGACAGGGCATGGCTACACCTTC

clone_size: NA
j_call: TRBJ1-6
cdr3_length: 12
d_call: TRBD1
v_call: TRBV29-1
cdr3_aa: CSVGQYNSPLHF
cdr3_nt: TGCAGCGTGGGACAGTATAATTCACCCCTCCACTTT

clone_size: many
j_call: TRBJ2-7
cdr3_length: 12
d_call: TRBD1
v_call: TRBV20-1
cdr3_aa: CSARQGASEQYF
cdr3_nt: TGCAGTGCCAGACAGGGGGCAAGCGAGCAGTACTTC

clone_size: many
j_call: TRBJ1-1
cdr3_length: 14
d_call: TRBD1
v_call: TRBV2
cdr3_aa: CASREGQLNTGAFF
cdr3_nt: TGTGCCAGCAGGGAGGGACAGCTGAACACTGGAGCTTTCTTT

clone_size: many
j_call: TRBJ2-3
cdr3_length: 17
d_call: NA
v_call: TRBV7-2
cdr3_aa: CASSLLRSLGTTDTQYF
cdr3_nt: TGTGCCAGCAGCCTCCTCAGGTCCCTGGGCACCACAGATACGCAGTATTTT

clone_size: NA
j_call: TRBJ1-6
cdr3_length: 16
d_call: NA
v_call: TRBV19
cdr3_aa: CASSAGQGNRNSPLHF
cdr3_nt: TGTGCCAGTAGTGCAGGGCAGGGAAACCGAAATTCACCCCTCCACTTT

clone_size: few
j_call: TRBJ1-3
cdr3_length: 14
d_call: NA
v_call: TRBV7-9
cdr3_aa: CASSLGRVANTIYF
cdr3_nt: TGTGCCAGCAGCTTAGGCAGGGTCGCAAACACCATATATTTT

clone_size: NA
j_call: TRBJ1-5
cdr3_length: 14
d_call: NA
v_call: TRBV25-1
cdr3_aa: CASSDPGHIRPQHF
cdr3_nt: TGTGCCAGCAGTGATCCGGGACACATTCGGCCCCAGCATTTT

clone_size: once
j_call: TRBJ2-5
cdr3_length: 17
d_call: TRBD2
v_call: TRBV20-1
cdr3_aa: CSATKGTSGEYQETQYF
cdr3_nt: TGCAGTGCTACCAAGGGGACTAGCGGGGAATACCAAGAGACCCAGTACTTC

clone_size: few
j_call: TRBJ2-3
cdr3_length: 17
d_call: NA
v_call: TRBV3-1
cdr3_aa: CASSQDGGGGRTDTQYF
cdr3_nt: TGTGCCAGCAGCCAAGATGGAGGGGGGGGGCGCACAGATACGCAGTATTTT

clone_size: NA
j_call: TRBJ1-6
cdr3_length: 14
d_call: NA
v_call: TRBV5-1
cdr3_aa: CASSLEGSYSPLHF
cdr3_nt: TGCGCCAGCAGCTTGGAAGGTTCTTATTCACCCCTCCACTTT

clone_size: NA
j_call: TRBJ2-7
cdr3_length: 14
d_call: NA
v_call: TRBV25-1
cdr3_aa: CASSEATGSYEQYF
cdr3_nt: TGTGCCAGCAGTGAAGCGACAGGTTCCTACGAGCAGTACTTC

clone_size: NA
j_call: TRBJ1-2
cdr3_length: 12
d_call: NA
v_call: TRBV2
cdr3_aa: CASRGTDYGYTF
cdr3_nt: TGTGCCAGCAGAGGGACGGACTATGGCTACACCTTC

clone_size: many
j_call: TRBJ1-1
cdr3_length: 11
d_call: NA
v_call: TRBV29-1
cdr3_aa: CSSLLNTEAFF
cdr3_nt: TGCAGCTCGCTGCTGAACACTGAAGCTTTCTTT

clone_size: many
j_call: TRBJ2-5
cdr3_length: 15
d_call: TRBD1
v_call: TRBV6-2/TRBV6-3
cdr3_aa: CASSLTGMGWETQYF
cdr3_nt: TGTGCCAGCAGTTTGACAGGGATGGGTTGGGAGACCCAGTACTTC

clone_size: few
j_call: TRBJ1-3
cdr3_length: 14
d_call: NA
v_call: TRBV6-1
cdr3_aa: CATWALSGGNTIYF
cdr3_nt: TGTGCCACCTGGGCCCTCTCTGGGGGAAACACCATATATTTT

clone_size: NA
j_call: TRBJ2-7
cdr3_length: 18
d_call: TRBD2
v_call: TRBV10-3
cdr3_aa: CAISESLKTSGGTYEQYF
cdr3_nt: TGTGCCATCAGTGAGTCCCTCAAGACTAGCGGGGGGACCTACGAGCAGTACTTC

clone_size: once
j_call: TRBJ1-2
cdr3_length: 16
d_call: TRBD1
v_call: TRBV7-8
cdr3_aa: CASSPGGRTGLYGYTF
cdr3_nt: TGTGCCAGCAGCCCTGGGGGCCGGACAGGGCTCTATGGCTACACCTTC

clone_size: NA
j_call: TRBJ2-2
cdr3_length: 16
d_call: TRBD1
v_call: TRBV10-3
cdr3_aa: CASSYGDRANTGELFF
cdr3_nt: TGTGCCAGCAGTTACGGGGACAGAGCGAACACCGGGGAGCTGTTTTTT